One and the same sample provided the 10 T cell receptor beta chains below, sequenced in a study of type 1 regulatory T cells. TCRdb itself ran the reads through MiXCR, one entry per CDR3 protein. Found here are about 60,000 distinct CDR3 sequences, roughly half of them singletons; the top ten hold approximately 2.3%. These TCRs' antigens remain unknown. The sample comprised cultured non-Tr1 T cells, either the whole culture or a sorted T cell fraction (not recorded which). The receptors stem from a human donor in good health.

The chain is built from TRBV12-3 or TRBV12-4 and TRBJ2-6; 7 positions match TRBD1. The CDR3 extends over 17 amino acids. Trimming removed 4 bases from V and 1 base from J; junction bases left unmatched: 7. The CDR3 loop reads CASSSGTVLSGANVLTF. CDR3 sequence (DNA): TGTGCCAGCAGTTCCGGGACAGTGTTGTCTGGGGCCAACGTCCTGACTTTC.

The chain joins TRBV5-4 to TRBJ2-6; D might be TRBD1 (5 bases). From germline, CDR1 is SGHNT and CDR2 YYREEE (reference sequence). This CDR3 has 17 residues. V lost 4 bases to trimming and J lost 2 bases, with 16 bases between them. CDR3 region: CASSRAQTGPGANVLTF. CDR3 sequence (DNA): TGTGCCAGCAGCCGAGCTCAAACAGGCCCTGGGGCCAACGTCCTGACTTTC.

The chain combines TRBV28 with TRBJ1-1; 7 nucleotides match TRBD1. J was trimmed by 6 bases and V by 6 bases; bases with no gene match: 10. CDR3 length: 14 residues. Looked up from germline, CDR1 is MDHEN and CDR2 is SYDVKM. CDR3 nucleotide sequence: TGTGCCAGCAGAATTGGAGGGGGCAACGCTGAAGCTTTCTTT. Protein: CASRIGGGNAEAFF.

This clonotype was counted a few times. The V gene is TRBV20-1, the J gene TRBJ2-7; D unresolved. Per germline, CDR1 DFQATT and CDR2 SNEGSKA (reference sequence). Trimming pared 0 bases from V and 7 bases from J, leaving 7 bases between. This CDR3 comprises 11 residues. DNA for the CDR3: TGCAGTGCTAGAGATAAACGGGAGCAGTACTTC. Amino acid sequence: CSARDKREQYF.

This chain links TRBV19 with TRBJ2-5, with 9 bases fitting TRBD1. This CDR3 comprises 15 residues. The V gene's germline CDR1 is LNHDA and CDR2 SQIVND (reference sequence). V shed 3 bases, J shed 2 bases, and the junction held 4 bases outside the gene matches. CDR3 region: CASSITGGGQETQYF. Written as DNA, the CDR3 is TGTGCCAGTAGTATCACAGGGGGCGGACAAGAGACCCAGTACTTC.

This chain uses TRBV12-3 or TRBV12-4 with TRBJ2-3; maybe TRBD2 (7 bases). CDR3 length: 16 amino acids. The V end lost 7 bases, the J end lost 7 bases, and 24 bases lay between the germline ends. This CDR3 is CASIPPGGGLGNTQYF. The DNA for the CDR3 is TGTGCCAGCATACCCCCCGGCGGGGGCCTAGGTAATACGCAGTATTTT.

The chain recombines TRBV12-3 or TRBV12-4 with TRBJ2-2; 8 bases line up with TRBD1. This CDR3 is built from 16 residues. Trimming removed 5 bases from V and 2 bases from J; junction bases left unmatched: 7. As DNA, the CDR3 is TGTGCCAGCAGTGCATACAGGGGGTTTAACACCGGGGAGCTGTTTTTT. Encoded protein: CASSAYRGFNTGELFF.

The rearrangement links TRBV5-1 to TRBJ2-1, with 8 bases fitting TRBD1. Trimming at V came to 0 bases and at J to 7 bases, leaving 6 bases not matched to a gene. The length of the CDR3 is 15 residues. In germline, CDR1 is SGHRS, CDR2 YFSETQ. The CDR3 loop reads CASSLERTGRNEQFF. CDR3 nucleotide sequence: TGCGCCAGCAGCTTGGAGCGGACAGGGAGGAATGAGCAGTTCTTC.

This clonotype has only a few counts. V gene TRBV5-1 combines with J gene TRBJ2-2; D is ambiguous. The CDR3 length is 15 residues. Trimming took 0 bases from V and 3 from J, leaving 9 bases between them. CDR1 and CDR2 from the germline V gene are SGHRS and YFSETQ. The CDR3, as DNA: TGCGCCAGCAGCTTGGTGGGCCTCGACACCGGGGAGCTGTTTTTT. Protein product: CASSLVGLDTGELFF.

The rearrangement joins TRBV20-1 to TRBJ2-1; D might be TRBD2 (6 bases). Trimming cost V 6 bases and J 5 bases, with 14 bases left between them. This CDR3 has 13 amino acids. CDR1 and CDR2 from the germline V gene are DFQATT and SNEGSKA (reference sequence). The CDR3 DNA is TGCAGTGCATTGGCGGGGTTGAACAATGAGCAGTTCTTC. Amino acid sequence: CSALAGLNNEQFF.